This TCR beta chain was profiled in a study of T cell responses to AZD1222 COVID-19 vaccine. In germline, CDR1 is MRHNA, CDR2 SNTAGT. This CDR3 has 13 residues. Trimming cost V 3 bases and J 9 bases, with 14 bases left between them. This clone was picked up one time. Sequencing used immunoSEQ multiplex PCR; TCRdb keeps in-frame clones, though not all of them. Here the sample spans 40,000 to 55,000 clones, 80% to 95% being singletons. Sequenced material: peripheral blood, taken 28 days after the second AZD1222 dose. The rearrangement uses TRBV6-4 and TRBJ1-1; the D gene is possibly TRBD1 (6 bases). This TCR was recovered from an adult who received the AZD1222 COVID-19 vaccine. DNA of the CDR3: TGTGCCAGCAGTGAGACCTTACAGGGAAAAGCTTTCTTT. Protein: CASSETLQGKAFF.